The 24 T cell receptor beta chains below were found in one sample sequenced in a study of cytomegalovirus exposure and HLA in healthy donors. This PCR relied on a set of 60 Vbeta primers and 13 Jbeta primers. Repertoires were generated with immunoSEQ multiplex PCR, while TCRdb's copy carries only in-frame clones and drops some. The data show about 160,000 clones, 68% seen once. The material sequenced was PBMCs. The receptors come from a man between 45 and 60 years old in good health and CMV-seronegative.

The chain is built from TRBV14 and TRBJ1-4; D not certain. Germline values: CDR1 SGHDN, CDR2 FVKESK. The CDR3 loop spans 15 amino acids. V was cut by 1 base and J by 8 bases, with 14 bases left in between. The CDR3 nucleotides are TGTGCCAGCAGCCAAGGGGCAGGACTTCGGGAAAAACTGTTTTTT. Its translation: CASSQGAGLREKLFF.

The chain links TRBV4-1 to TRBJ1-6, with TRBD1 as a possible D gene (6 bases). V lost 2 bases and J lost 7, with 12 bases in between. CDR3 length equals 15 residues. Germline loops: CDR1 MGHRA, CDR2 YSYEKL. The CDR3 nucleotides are TGCGCCAGCAGCCAACCTGGGGGCTCGAATTCACCCCTCCACTTT. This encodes CASSQPGGSNSPLHF.

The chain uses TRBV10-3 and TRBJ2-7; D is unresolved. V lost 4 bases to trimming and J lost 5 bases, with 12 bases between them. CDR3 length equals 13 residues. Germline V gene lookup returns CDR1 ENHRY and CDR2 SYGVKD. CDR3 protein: CAISAELADEQYF. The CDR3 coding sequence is TGTGCCATCAGTGCCGAACTTGCGGACGAGCAGTACTTC.

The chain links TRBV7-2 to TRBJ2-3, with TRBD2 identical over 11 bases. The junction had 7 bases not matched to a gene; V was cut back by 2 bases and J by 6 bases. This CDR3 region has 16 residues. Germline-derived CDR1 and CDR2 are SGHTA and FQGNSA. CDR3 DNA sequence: TGTGCCAGCAGCTTAATTGGGACTAGCGGTTCGGATACGCAGTATTTT. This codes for CASSLIGTSGSDTQYF.

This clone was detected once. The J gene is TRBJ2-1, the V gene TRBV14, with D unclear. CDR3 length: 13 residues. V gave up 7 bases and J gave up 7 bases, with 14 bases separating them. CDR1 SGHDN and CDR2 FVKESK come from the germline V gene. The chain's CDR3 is CASKRSPRNEQFF. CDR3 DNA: TGTGCCAGCAAAAGATCCCCCAGGAATGAGCAGTTCTTC.

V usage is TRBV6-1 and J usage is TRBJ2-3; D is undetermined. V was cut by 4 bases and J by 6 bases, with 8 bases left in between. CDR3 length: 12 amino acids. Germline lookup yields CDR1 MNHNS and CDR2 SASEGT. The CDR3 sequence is CASSALRDTQYF. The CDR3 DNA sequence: TGTGCCAGCAGTGCCCTTCGGGATACGCAGTATTTT.

The CDR3 sequence: CSVHRGNTEAFF. DNA for the CDR3: TGCAGCGTCCACAGGGGGAACACTGAAGCTTTCTTT. This chain links TRBV29-1 with TRBJ1-1; 7 bases map to TRBD1. The CDR3 has 12 residues. CDR1 is SQVTM and CDR2 is ANQGSEA in the germline V gene. J gave up 1 base and V 6 bases, and 2 bases lay outside the gene matches.

The CDR3 DNA is TGTGCCAGCAAAGGGGGCGAAAATGGCTACACCTTC. It encodes CASKGGENGYTF. V usage is TRBV2 and J usage is TRBJ1-2; the match to TRBD1 covers 7 bases. CDR3 length equals 12 residues. V dropped 7 bases and J dropped 6; count of bases not matched to a gene: 5. Germline V gene sequence: CDR1 SNHLY, CDR2 FYNNEI.

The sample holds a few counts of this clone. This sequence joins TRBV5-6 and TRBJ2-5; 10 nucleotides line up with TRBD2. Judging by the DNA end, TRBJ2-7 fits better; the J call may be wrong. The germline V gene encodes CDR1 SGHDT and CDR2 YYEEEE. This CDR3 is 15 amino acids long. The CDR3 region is CASSFSSGGYYEQYF. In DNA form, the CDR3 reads TGTGCCAGCAGCTTCTCTAGCGGGGGATACTACGAGCAGTACTTC.

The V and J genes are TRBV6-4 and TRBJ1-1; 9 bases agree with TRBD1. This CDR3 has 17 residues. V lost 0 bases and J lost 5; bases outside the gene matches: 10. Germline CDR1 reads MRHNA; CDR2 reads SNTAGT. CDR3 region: CASSDSMAGTGKTEAFF. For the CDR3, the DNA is TGTGCCAGCAGTGACTCCATGGCCGGGACAGGGAAAACTGAAGCTTTCTTT.

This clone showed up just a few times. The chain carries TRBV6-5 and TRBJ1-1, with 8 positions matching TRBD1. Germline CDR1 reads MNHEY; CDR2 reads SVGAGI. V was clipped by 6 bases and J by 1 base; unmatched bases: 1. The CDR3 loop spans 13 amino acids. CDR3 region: CASRTGGNTEAFF. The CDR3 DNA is TGTGCCAGCAGAACAGGGGGGAACACTGAAGCTTTCTTT.

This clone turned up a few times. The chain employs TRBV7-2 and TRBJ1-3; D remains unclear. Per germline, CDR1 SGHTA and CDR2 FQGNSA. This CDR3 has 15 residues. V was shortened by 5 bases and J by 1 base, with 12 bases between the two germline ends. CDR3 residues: CASSPRRESGNTIYF. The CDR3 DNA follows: TGTGCCAGCAGCCCCCGTCGGGAGTCTGGAAACACCATATATTTT.

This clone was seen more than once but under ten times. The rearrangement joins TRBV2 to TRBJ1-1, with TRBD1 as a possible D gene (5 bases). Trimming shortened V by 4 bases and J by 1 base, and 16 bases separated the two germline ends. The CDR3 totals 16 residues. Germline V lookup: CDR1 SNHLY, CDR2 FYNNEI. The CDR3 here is CASSGGGWGGNTEAFF. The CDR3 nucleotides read TGTGCCAGCAGTGGGGGGGGGTGGGGAGGGAACACTGAAGCTTTCTTT.

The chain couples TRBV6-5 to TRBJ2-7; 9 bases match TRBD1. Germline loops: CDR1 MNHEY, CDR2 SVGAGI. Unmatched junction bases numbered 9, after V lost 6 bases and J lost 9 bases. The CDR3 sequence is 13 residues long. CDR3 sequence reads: CASSKGTGNGQYF. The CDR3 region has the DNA TGTGCCAGCAGCAAGGGGACAGGGAACGGGCAGTACTTC.

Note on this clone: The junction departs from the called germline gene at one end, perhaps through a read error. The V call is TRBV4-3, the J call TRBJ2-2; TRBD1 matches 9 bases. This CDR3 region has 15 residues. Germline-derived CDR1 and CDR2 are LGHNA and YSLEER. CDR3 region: CASSRRDRDFGGLFF. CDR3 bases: TGCGCCAGCAGCCGACGGGACAGGGATTTCGGGGGGCTGTTTTTT.

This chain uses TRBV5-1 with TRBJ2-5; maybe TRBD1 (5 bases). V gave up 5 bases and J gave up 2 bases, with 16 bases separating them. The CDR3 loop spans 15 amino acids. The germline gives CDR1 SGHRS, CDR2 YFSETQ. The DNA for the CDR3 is TGCGCCAGCAGGGCCCGAGGACACCCACAAGAGACCCAGTACTTC. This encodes CASRARGHPQETQYF.

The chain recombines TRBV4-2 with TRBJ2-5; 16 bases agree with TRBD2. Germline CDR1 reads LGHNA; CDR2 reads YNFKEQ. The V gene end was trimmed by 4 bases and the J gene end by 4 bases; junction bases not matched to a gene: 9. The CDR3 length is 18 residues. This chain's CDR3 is CASSPRPGLAGGPETQYF. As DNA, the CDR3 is TGTGCCAGCAGCCCTCGTCCGGGACTAGCGGGGGGGCCAGAGACCCAGTACTTC.

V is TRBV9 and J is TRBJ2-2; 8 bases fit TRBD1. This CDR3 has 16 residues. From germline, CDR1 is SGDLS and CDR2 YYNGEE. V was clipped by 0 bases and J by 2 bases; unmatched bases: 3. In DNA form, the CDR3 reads TGTGCCAGCAGCGTAGTAGGACAGGGTAACACCGGGGAGCTGTTTTTT. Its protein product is CASSVVGQGNTGELFF.

The CDR3 region is CASSHSAAGLTDTQYF. The CDR3 DNA reads as TGCGCCAGCAGCCATAGCGCGGCGGGGCTAACAGATACGCAGTATTTT. The gene calls are TRBV4-1 and TRBJ2-3, with a possible D match to TRBD2 (6 bases). Germline V gene sequence: CDR1 MGHRA, CDR2 YSYEKL. The length of the CDR3 is 16 residues. Trimming removed 3 bases from V and 3 bases from J, with 16 bases in between.

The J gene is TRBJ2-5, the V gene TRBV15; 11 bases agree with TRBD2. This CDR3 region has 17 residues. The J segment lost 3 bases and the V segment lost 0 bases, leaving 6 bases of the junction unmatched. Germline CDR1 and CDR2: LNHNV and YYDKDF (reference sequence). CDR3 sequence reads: CATSRDRLLAGEETQYF. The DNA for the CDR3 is TGTGCCACCAGCAGAGATCGCCTACTAGCGGGGGAAGAGACCCAGTACTTC.

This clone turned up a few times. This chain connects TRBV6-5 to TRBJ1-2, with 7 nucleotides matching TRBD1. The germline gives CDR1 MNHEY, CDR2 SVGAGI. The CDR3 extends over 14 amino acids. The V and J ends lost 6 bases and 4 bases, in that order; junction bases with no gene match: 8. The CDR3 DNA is TGTGCCAGCAGAACAGGGGCGGGGATCTATGGCTACACCTTC. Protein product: CASRTGAGIYGYTF.

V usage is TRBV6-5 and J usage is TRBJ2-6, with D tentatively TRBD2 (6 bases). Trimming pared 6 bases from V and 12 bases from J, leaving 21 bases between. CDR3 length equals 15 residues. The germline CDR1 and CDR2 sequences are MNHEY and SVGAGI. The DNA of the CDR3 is TGTGCCAGCAGACCAGCCGGGACTTCTCCATTCGTCCTGACTTTC. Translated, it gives CASRPAGTSPFVLTF.

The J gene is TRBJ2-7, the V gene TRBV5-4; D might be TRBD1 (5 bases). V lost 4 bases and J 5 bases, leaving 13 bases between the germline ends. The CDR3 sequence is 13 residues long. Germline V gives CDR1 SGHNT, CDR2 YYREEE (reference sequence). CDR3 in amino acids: CASSQDRIHEQYF. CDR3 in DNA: TGTGCCAGCAGCCAAGACAGAATCCACGAGCAGTACTTC.

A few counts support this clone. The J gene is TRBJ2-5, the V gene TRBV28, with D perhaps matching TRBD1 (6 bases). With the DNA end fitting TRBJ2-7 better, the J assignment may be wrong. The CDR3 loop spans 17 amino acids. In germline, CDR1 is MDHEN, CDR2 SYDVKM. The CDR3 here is CASSRNVWTEDSYEQYF. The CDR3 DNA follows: TGTGCCAGCAGCCGAAATGTCTGGACAGAGGACTCCTACGAGCAGTACTTC.